This T cell receptor (beta chain) was captured by sequencing in a study of blood T cell repertoires in COVID-19. The study drew participants aged about 18 to 95 years from about two dozen US areas. A case of COVID-19 had been met by exposed participants within 2 weeks before study entry. In the source study's methods: Amplifying reference gene primers gave estimates of nucleated cell counts. Measured with immunoSEQ multiplex PCR; TCRdb has only the in-frame clones, and not every one. Clone size and the V and J calls come from that table; the DNA yielded D and trimming. The table shows about 430,000 clones, with more than 70% occurring only once. This TCR was recovered from a woman between 18 and 29 years old who had been exposed to COVID-19. Material: PBMCs or T cells enriched from blood (not recorded which).

Here the CDR3 reads CASSGVAKNIQYF. The CDR3 nucleotides read TGTGCCAGCAGCGGGGTAGCCAAAAACATTCAGTACTTC. The chain links TRBV2 to TRBJ2-4, with a possible D match to TRBD2 (5 bases). V was cut by 6 bases and J by 0 bases, with 6 bases left in between. The CDR3 is made up of 13 amino acids. Germline CDR1 and CDR2: SNHLY and FYNNEI.